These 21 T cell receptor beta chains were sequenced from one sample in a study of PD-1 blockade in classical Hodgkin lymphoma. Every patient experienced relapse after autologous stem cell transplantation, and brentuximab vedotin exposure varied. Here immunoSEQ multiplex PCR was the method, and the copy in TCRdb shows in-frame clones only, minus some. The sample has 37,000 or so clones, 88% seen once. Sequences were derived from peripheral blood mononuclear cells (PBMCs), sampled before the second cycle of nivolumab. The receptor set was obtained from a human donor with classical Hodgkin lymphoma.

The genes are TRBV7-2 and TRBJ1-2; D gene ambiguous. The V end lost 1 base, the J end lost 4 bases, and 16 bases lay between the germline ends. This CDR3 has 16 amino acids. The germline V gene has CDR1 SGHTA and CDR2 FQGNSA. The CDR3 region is CASSLGWNPPSYGYTF. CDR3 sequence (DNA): TGTGCCAGCAGCTTAGGTTGGAATCCCCCATCCTATGGCTACACCTTC.

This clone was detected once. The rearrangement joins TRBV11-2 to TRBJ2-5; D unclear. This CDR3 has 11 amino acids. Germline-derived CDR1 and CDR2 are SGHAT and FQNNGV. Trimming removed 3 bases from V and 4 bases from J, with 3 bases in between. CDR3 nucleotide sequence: TGTGCCAGCAGCTTTGGAGAGACCCAGTACTTC. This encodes CASSFGETQYF.

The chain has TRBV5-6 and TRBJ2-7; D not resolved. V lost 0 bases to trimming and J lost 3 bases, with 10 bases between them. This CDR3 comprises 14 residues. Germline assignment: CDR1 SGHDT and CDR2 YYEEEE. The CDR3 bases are TGTGCCAGCAGCTTGGAAGGCAGTCTCTACGAGCAGTACTTC. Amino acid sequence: CASSLEGSLYEQYF.

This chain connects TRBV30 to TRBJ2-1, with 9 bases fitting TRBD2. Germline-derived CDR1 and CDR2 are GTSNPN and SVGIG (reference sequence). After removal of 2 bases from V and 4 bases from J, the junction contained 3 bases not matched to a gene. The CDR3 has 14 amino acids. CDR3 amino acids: CAWSRLAEYNEQFF. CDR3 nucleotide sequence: TGTGCCTGGAGTCGACTAGCGGAGTACAATGAGCAGTTCTTC.

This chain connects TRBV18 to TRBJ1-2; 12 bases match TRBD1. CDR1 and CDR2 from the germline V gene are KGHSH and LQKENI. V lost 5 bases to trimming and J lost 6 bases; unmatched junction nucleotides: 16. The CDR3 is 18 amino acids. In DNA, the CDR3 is TGTGCCAGCTCAAACCGTTCAGGGGACAGGGGGCGGTACGATGGCTACACCTTC. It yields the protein CASSNRSGDRGRYDGYTF.

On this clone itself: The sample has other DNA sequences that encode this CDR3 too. CDR3 in DNA: TGTGCCTGGAGTGTATCAACAGGGCGGAGCATTCAGTACTTC. Encoded protein: CAWSVSTGRSIQYF. The chain employs TRBV30 and TRBJ2-4; D is possibly TRBD1 (6 bases). The CDR3 loop spans 14 amino acids. Germline CDR1 reads GTSNPN; CDR2 reads SVGIG (reference sequence). With 0 bases removed from V and 9 bases from J, the gap between germline ends came to 15 bases.

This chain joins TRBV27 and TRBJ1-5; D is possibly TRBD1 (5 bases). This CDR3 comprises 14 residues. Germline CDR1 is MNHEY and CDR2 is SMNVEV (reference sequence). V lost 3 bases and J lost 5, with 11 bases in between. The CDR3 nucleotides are TGTGCCAGCAGTTTGGGGGGACCTGATCAGCCCCAGCATTTT. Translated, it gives CASSLGGPDQPQHF.

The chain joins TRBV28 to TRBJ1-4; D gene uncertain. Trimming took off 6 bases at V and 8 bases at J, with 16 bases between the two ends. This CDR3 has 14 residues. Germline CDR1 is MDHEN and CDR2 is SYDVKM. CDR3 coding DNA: TGTGCCAGCAGCCCGGGCTCCGTTGGGGAAAAACTGTTTTTT. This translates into CASSPGSVGEKLFF.

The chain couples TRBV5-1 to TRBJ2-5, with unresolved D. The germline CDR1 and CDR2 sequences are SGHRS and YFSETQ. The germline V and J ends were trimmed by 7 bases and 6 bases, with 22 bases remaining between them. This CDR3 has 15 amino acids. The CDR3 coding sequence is TGCGCCAGCCGCTACGCTGGGGTTGACGTAAAGACCCAGTACTTC. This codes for CASRYAGVDVKTQYF.

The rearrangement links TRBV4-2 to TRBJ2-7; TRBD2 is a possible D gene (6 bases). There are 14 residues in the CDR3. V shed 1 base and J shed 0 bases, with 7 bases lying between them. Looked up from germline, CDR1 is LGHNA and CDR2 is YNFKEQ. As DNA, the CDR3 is TGTGCCAGCAGCCAAGGGGGAGGCTCCTACGAGCAGTACTTC. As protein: CASSQGGGSYEQYF.

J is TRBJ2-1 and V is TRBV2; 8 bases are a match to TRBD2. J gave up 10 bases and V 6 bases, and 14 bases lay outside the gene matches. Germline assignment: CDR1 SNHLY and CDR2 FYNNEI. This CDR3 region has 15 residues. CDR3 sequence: CASRPGLVATREQFF. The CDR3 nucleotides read TGTGCCAGCAGACCGGGACTAGTGGCGACAAGGGAGCAGTTCTTC.

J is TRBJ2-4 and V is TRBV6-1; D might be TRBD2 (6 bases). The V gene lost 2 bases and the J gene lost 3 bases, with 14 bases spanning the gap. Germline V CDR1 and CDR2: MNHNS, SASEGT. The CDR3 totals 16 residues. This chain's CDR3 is CASSEWGELVKNIQYF. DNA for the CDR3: TGTGCCAGCAGTGAATGGGGGGAGTTGGTCAAAAACATTCAGTACTTC.

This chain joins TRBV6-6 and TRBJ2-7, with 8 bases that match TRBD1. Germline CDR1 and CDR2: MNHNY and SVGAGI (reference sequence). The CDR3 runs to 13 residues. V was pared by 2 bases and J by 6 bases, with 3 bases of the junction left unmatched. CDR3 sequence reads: CASSYRTGPEQYF. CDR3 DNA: TGTGCCAGCAGTTACCGGACAGGGCCCGAGCAGTACTTC.

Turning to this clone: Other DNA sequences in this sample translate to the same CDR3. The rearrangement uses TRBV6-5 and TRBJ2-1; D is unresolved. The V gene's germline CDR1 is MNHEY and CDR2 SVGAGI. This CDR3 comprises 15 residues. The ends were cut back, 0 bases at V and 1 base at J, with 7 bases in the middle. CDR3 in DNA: TGTGCCAGCAGTTACTCGCCCTCTTCCTACAATGAGCAGTTCTTC. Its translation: CASSYSPSSYNEQFF.

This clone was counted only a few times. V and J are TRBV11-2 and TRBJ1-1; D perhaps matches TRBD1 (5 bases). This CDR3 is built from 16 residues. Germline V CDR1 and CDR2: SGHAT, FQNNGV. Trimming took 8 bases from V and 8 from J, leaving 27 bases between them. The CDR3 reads CASCRVKGVPKGEAFF. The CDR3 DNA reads TGTGCCAGCTGCCGGGTCAAGGGAGTCCCAAAGGGGGAAGCTTTCTTT. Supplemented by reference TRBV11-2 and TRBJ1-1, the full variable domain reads EAGVAQSPRYKIIEKRQSVAFWCNPISGHATLYWYQQILGQGPKLLIQFQNNGVVDDSQLPKDRFSAERLKGVDSTLKIQPAKLEDSAVYLCASCRVKGVPKGEAFFGQGTRLTVV.

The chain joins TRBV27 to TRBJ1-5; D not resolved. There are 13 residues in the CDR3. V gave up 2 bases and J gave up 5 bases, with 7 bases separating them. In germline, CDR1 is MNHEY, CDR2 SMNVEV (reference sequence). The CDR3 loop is CASSLLADQPQHF. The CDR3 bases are TGTGCCAGCAGTTTACTCGCGGATCAGCCCCAGCATTTT.

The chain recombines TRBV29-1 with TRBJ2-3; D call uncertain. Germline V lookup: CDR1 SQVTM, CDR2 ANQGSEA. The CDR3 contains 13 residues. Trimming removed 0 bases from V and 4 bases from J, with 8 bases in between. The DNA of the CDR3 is TGCAGCGTTGAAGATCGCTTCCCAGATACGCAGTATTTT. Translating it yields CSVEDRFPDTQYF.

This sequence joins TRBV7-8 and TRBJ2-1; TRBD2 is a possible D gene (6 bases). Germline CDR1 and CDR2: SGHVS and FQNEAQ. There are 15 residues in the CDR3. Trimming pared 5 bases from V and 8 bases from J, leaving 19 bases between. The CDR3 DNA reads TGTGCCAGCAGCCTGGGGCAAGGAGGGGTACATGAGCAGTTCTTC. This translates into CASSLGQGGVHEQFF. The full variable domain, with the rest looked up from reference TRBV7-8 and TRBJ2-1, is GAGVSQSPRYKVAKRGQDVALRCDPISGHVSLFWYQQALGQGPEFLTYFQNEAQLDKSGLPSDRFFAERPEGSVSTLKIQRTQQEDSAVYLCASSLGQGGVHEQFFGPGTRLTVL.

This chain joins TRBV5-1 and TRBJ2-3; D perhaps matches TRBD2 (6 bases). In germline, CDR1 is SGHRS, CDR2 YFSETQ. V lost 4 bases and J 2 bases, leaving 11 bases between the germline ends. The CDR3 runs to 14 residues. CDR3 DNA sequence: TGCGCCAGCAGCCAAGGGGACTCCACAGATACGCAGTATTTT. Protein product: CASSQGDSTDTQYF.

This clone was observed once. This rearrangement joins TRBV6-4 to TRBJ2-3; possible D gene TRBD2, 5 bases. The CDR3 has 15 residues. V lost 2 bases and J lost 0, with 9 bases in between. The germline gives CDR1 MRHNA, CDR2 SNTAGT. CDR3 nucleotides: TGTGCCAGCAGTGACGGAGCGGATAGCACAGATACGCAGTATTTT. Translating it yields CASSDGADSTDTQYF.

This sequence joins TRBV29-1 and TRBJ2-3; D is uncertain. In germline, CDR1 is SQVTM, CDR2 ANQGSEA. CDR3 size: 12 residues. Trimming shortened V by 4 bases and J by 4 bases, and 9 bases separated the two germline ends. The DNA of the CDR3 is TGCAGCGTTGTTCCTGGCGCAGATACGCAGTATTTT. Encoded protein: CSVVPGADTQYF.